Below are 5 T cell receptor beta chains sequenced from a single sample in a study of T cells in Graves' hyperthyroidism and ophthalmopathy. Amplified regions were TCR beta CDR3 sequences from RNA transcripts. HTBI primers drove first-round RT-PCR of the TCR CDR3. TCRdb re-derived calls from the multiplex PCR reads in MiXCR, one entry per CDR3 protein. The sample holds approximately 370,000 distinct CDR3 sequences; roughly 17% are singletons and the top ten take around a third. Source material: blood. Receptor source: a woman aged 30 to 39 with Graves' hyperthyroidism that later progressed to Graves' ophthalmopathy.

This clonotype was seen ten or more times. V gene TRBV11-2 combines with J gene TRBJ1-6; a possible D gene is TRBD1 (5 bases). The CDR3 is 16 residues long. V dropped 2 bases and J dropped 5 bases, with 13 bases sitting between them. Germline V CDR1 and CDR2: SGHAT, FQNNGV. The CDR3 nucleotides are TGTGCCAGCAGCTTAATGCCGGGACTTCATAATTCACCCCTCCACTTT. Encoded protein: CASSLMPGLHNSPLHF.

J is TRBJ1-1 and V is TRBV6-5; D not resolved. The CDR3 totals 14 residues. V lost 0 bases to trimming and J lost 4 bases, with 9 bases between them. CDR1 and CDR2 from the germline V gene are MNHEY and SVGAGI. The CDR3 spells CASSYSLASTEAFF. The DNA for the CDR3 is TGTGCCAGCAGTTACTCGCTTGCCTCCACTGAAGCTTTCTTT.

Many counts were recorded for this clonotype. The rearrangement uses TRBV3-1 and TRBJ1-2, with 7 bases fitting TRBD1. The CDR3 contains 13 residues. Unmatched junction bases numbered 2, after V lost 1 base and J lost 6 bases. Germline loops: CDR1 LGHDT, CDR2 YNNKEL (reference sequence). The CDR3 sequence: CASSQGQGHGYTF. CDR3 DNA: TGTGCCAGCAGCCAAGGACAGGGCCATGGCTACACCTTC.

V usage is TRBV13 and J usage is TRBJ1-1, with 7 bases that match TRBD1. Germline V lookup: CDR1 PRHDT, CDR2 FYEKMQ (reference sequence). The CDR3 totals 14 residues. V was clipped by 5 bases and J by 10 bases; unmatched bases: 13. CDR3 protein: CASSARAGGGGAFF. CDR3 sequence (DNA): TGTGCCAGCAGCGCCAGAGCAGGGGGAGGGGGAGCTTTCTTT.

This clonotype was seen at least ten times. The chain couples TRBV13 to TRBJ2-3, with 9 bases identical to TRBD2. With V trimmed by 6 bases and J by 2 bases, 9 bases remained unmatched. The CDR3 is made up of 16 amino acids. Germline CDR1 PRHDT, CDR2 FYEKMQ (reference sequence). The CDR3 DNA reads TGTGCCAGCAGGGCTGAGCGGGGGGCTTCCACAGATACGCAGTATTTT. Its translation is CASRAERGASTDTQYF.